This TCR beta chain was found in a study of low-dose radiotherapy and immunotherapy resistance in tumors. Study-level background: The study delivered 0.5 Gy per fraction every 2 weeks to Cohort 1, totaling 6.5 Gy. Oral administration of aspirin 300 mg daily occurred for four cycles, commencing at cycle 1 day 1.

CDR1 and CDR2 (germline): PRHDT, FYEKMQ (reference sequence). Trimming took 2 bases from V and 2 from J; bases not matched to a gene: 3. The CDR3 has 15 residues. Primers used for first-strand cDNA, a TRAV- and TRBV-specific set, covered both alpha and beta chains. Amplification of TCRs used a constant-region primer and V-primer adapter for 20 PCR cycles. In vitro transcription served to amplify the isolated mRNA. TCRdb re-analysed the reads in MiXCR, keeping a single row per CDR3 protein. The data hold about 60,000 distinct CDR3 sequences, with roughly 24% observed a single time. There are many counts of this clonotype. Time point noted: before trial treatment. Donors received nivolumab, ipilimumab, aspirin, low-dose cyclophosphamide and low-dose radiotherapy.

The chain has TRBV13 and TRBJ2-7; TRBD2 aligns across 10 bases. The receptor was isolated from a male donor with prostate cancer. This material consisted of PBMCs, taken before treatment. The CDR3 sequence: CASSLSGLAAYEQYF. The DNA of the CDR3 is TGTGCCAGCAGCTTAAGCGGACTAGCGGCCTACGAGCAGTACTTC.